Listed below are T cell receptor beta chains from one sample, sequenced in a study of cytomegalovirus exposure and HLA in healthy donors. Profiled with immunoSEQ multiplex PCR; TCRdb holds only in-frame clones, not every one. This table holds 190,000 or so clones, about 76% found once. Input material: PBMCs. The source is a male donor in good health and CMV-seropositive. The CDR3 runs from the conserved cysteine through the conserved F or W. The D gene is left open where the match is weak. Clone size is not always given. Where it is, it says once, few, many or a class for expanded clones.

>.|.|TRBJ1-2|TRBV14
TGTGCCAGCAGCCAAGATTATCGTTATGGCTACACCTTC
CASSQDYRYGYTF
>TRBD2|few|TRBJ2-7|TRBV5-4
TGTGCCAGCAGCCCTACCCTTCTAGCGGGAGGGCCAGGTTGGGAGCAGTACTTC
CASSPTLLAGGPGWEQYF
>.|.|TRBJ1-2|TRBV30
TGTGCCTGGAGTACGGGAGGCTATGGCTACACCTTC
CAWSTGGYGYTF
>.|.|TRBJ2-7|TRBV18
TGTGCCAGCTCACCTGTGGGGACTGTTACCTACGAGCAGTACTTC
CASSPVGTVTYEQYF
>TRBD2|.|TRBJ2-7|TRBV4-3
TGCGCCAGCAGCCAGGAATGGACTAGCGGGTACTACGAGCAGTACTTC
CASSQEWTSGYYEQYF
>.|.|TRBJ1-3|TRBV7-8
TGTGCCAGCAGCTCCGCCAGCTACCGCCACGGGAACACCATATATTTT
CASSSASYRHGNTIYF
>TRBD1|.|TRBJ1-2|TRBV10-3
TGTGCCATCAGTCGTCAGGACAGGGGAACAGGCTACACCTTC
CAISRQDRGTGYTF
>.|.|TRBJ1-5|TRBV19
TGTGCCAGTAGTATAGGGACACTTATAAATCAGCCCCAGCATTTT
CASSIGTLINQPQHF
>TRBD2|.|TRBJ2-7|TRBV7-2
TGTGCCGGCAGCTTAGCGCGGGGTAGCGGGAGGGCCTCAATCTACGAGCAGTACTTC
CAGSLARGSGRASIYEQYF
>.|.|TRBJ2-2|TRBV10-3
TGTGCCATCAGTGGTATACACGCAACCGGGGAGCTGTTTTTT
CAISGIHATGELFF
>.|.|TRBJ1-5|TRBV7-2
TGTGCCAGCAGGACGACAGTCAATAGCAATCAGCCCCAGCATTTT
CASRTTVNSNQPQHF
>.|.|TRBJ2-1|TRBV7-2
TGTGCCAGCAGCCGACAGGCCTACAATGAGCAGTTCTTC
CASSRQAYNEQFF
>.|.|TRBJ1-1|TRBV29-1
TGCAGCGTTCGCACAGGGTCTCATGAAGCTTTCTTT
CSVRTGSHEAFF
>.|once|TRBJ2-2|TRBV9
TGTGCCAGCAGCGTAGGGGGGGTGAGGTCCGGGGAGCTGTTTTTT
CASSVGGVRSGELFF
>.|.|TRBJ1-3|TRBV28
TGTGCCAGCAGTTTAGGGCCGTTCACCGGAAACACCATATATTTT
CASSLGPFTGNTIYF
>.|.|TRBJ1-1|TRBV7-3
TGTGCCAGCAGCTTAACGCCAGGTTACACTGAAGCTTTCTTT
CASSLTPGYTEAFF
>.|.|TRBJ2-7|TRBV23-1
TGCGCCAGCAGTCTCCCCGGGAGGGGGCTAAGGACCTACGAGCAGTACTTC
CASSLPGRGLRTYEQYF
>TRBD2|few|TRBJ2-1|TRBV30
TGTGCCTGGAGTGCTAGCGGGACCTACAATGAGCAGTTCTTC
CAWSASGTYNEQFF
>.|.|TRBJ2-1|TRBV7-2
TGTGCCAGCAGCTTAACTATGATTGCGGAGCAGTTCTTC
CASSLTMIAEQFF
>TRBD1|.|TRBJ2-7|TRBV7-2
TGTGCCAGCAGTCTCGGACAGGGTAGCTCCTACGAGCAGTACTTC
CASSLGQGSSYEQYF
>.|.|TRBJ2-7|TRBV2
TGTGCCAGCAGTGCGGGCAGGGCCCTGTACGAGCAGTACTTC
CASSAGRALYEQYF
>TRBD1|.|TRBJ1-6|TRBV19
TGTGCCAGTAGTATAGATCCGGGGACAGGAGCTAATTCACCCCTCCACTTT
CASSIDPGTGANSPLHF
>TRBD1|once|TRBJ1-4|TRBV6-5
TGTGCCAGCAGGCGCGAAGGGGGCAATGAAAAACTGTTTTTT
CASRREGGNEKLFF
>TRBD2|.|TRBJ2-7|TRBV5-1
TGCGCCAGCAGCCCATCTACCAGCGGGAGGATTAACGAGCAGTACTTC
CASSPSTSGRINEQYF
>TRBD1|.|TRBJ1-3|TRBV11-1
TGTGCCAGCAGCTTCTCCATGACAGGGGCCAACACCATATATTTT
CASSFSMTGANTIYF
>TRBD2|.|TRBJ2-7|TRBV5-1
TGCGCCAGCAGCTCACTTAGCGGGAGGGCCCCCACCTACGAGCAGTACTTC
CASSSLSGRAPTYEQYF
>.|few|TRBJ2-7|TRBV30
TGTGCCGGCTATTCACGGGGGAGTAGCACCTACGAGCAGTACTTC
CAGYSRGSSTYEQYF
>.|.|TRBJ1-1|TRBV29-1
TGCAGCGTTGACTTGAGTAGTATGAACACTGAAGCTTTCTTT
CSVDLSSMNTEAFF